Below, 22 T cell receptor beta chains from the same sample are listed, as sequenced in a study of T cells after yellow fever vaccination. In TCRdb, the 5' RACE reads were re-called with MiXCR into one record per CDR3 protein. The sample includes around 350,000 distinct CDR3 sequences, roughly 12% of them seen just once. Sequencing was performed on PBMCs, taken on the day of the first yellow fever vaccination. Every receptor here comes from a man aged 18 to 30 who received the YFV17D yellow fever vaccine.

The chain has TRBV5-4 and TRBJ2-5; TRBD1 agrees at 7 bases. The V gene's germline CDR1 is SGHNT and CDR2 YYREEE (reference sequence). The V and J ends lost 4 bases and 4 bases, in that order; junction bases with no gene match: 13. The CDR3 runs 16 residues. The CDR3 coding sequence is TGTGCCAGCAGCACCGAGGTACAGGGGAAAGCAGAGACCCAGTACTTC. It yields the protein CASSTEVQGKAETQYF.

In its sample, this clonotype was seen many times. The V and J genes are TRBV5-1 and TRBJ1-5; D call uncertain. Trimming cost V 0 bases and J 4 bases, with 11 bases left between them. CDR1 is SGHRS, CDR2 YFSETQ, per germline. This CDR3 is built from 15 residues. CDR3 in DNA: TGCGCCAGCAGCTTGGCCGGGGTTCCTAATCAGCCCCAGCATTTT. Translated: CASSLAGVPNQPQHF.

This rearrangement joins TRBV20-1 to TRBJ1-2; no clear D gene. Trimming removed 5 bases from V and 1 base from J, with 8 bases in between. The V gene's germline CDR1 is DFQATT and CDR2 SNEGSKA (reference sequence). The CDR3 runs to 12 residues. CDR3 coding DNA: TGCAGTGCTCCGGCGGATAACTATGGCTACACCTTC. Its translation: CSAPADNYGYTF.

This clonotype has a count of ten or more. J is TRBJ2-3 and V is TRBV7-4, with TRBD2 identical over 11 bases. With V trimmed by 4 bases and J by 0 bases, 6 bases remained unmatched. This CDR3 spans 17 amino acids. Looked up from germline, CDR1 is SGHVT and CDR2 is SQSDAQ. For the CDR3, the DNA is TGTGCCAGCAGCTCTCCCTTAGCGGGGGGGAGCACAGATACGCAGTATTTT. This sequence encodes CASSSPLAGGSTDTQYF.

This chain uses TRBV2 with TRBJ2-7; D tentatively fits TRBD1 or TRBD2 (6 bases each). Trimming cost V 5 bases and J 3 bases, with 11 bases left between them. The CDR3 covers 13 residues. CDR1 SNHLY and CDR2 FYNNEI come from the germline V gene. This chain's CDR3 is CASSRGRLYEQYV. The CDR3 DNA sequence: TGTGCCAGCAGTCGGGGGCGACTCTACGAGCAGTACGTC.

This clonotype showed up just a few times. The chain links TRBV5-4 to TRBJ1-4; no clear D gene. V was trimmed by 4 bases and J by 6 bases, leaving 10 bases between them. CDR1 and CDR2 from the germline V gene are SGHNT and YYREEE (reference sequence). This CDR3 is built from 13 residues. This CDR3 is CASSGRWDEKLFF. The CDR3 DNA sequence: TGTGCCAGCAGCGGGCGTTGGGATGAAAAACTGTTTTTT.

In DNA, the CDR3 is TGCAGCGTTGAAGATCGGGGACAGGGATCGTACGAGCAGTACTTC. Amino acids: CSVEDRGQGSYEQYF. The J gene is TRBJ2-7, the V gene TRBV29-1; 9 nucleotides line up with TRBD1. The ends lost 0 bases at V and 4 bases at J; junction bases unmatched: 7. There are 15 residues in the CDR3. The germline CDR1 and CDR2 sequences are SQVTM and ANQGSEA.

This clonotype appeared a few times. The genes are TRBV2 and TRBJ2-7, with 9 nucleotides matching TRBD2. Germline V gives CDR1 SNHLY, CDR2 FYNNEI. The CDR3 sequence is 14 residues long. Trimming at V came to 8 bases and at J to 2 bases, leaving 7 bases not matched to a gene. CDR3 amino acids: CASRLAGATYEQYF. CDR3 nucleotide sequence: TGTGCCAGCCGGTTAGCGGGGGCGACCTACGAGCAGTACTTC.

This clonotype was found a few times. The chain uses TRBV18 and TRBJ2-1, with 7 bases lining up with TRBD2. Germline values: CDR1 KGHSH, CDR2 LQKENI. This CDR3 has 15 amino acids. The junction had 8 bases not matched to a gene; V was cut back by 3 bases and J by 6 bases. CDR3: CASSPLAGDLNEQFF. DNA of the CDR3: TGTGCCAGCTCACCGCTTGCGGGGGACCTCAATGAGCAGTTCTTC.

This clonotype was detected a few times. The chain employs TRBV6-1 and TRBJ1-3, with TRBD1 as a possible D gene (6 bases). The CDR3 has 14 amino acids. Germline V gives CDR1 MNHNS, CDR2 SASEGT. V was clipped by 10 bases and J by 2 bases, with 15 bases between them. CDR3 DNA sequence: TGTGCCACCCAAGGGGGGCACGCTGGAAACACCATATATTTT. It translates to CATQGGHAGNTIYF.

The chain couples TRBV6-5 to TRBJ2-5; 9 bases fit TRBD2. The J segment lost 1 base and the V segment lost 0 bases, leaving 6 bases of the junction unmatched. CDR3 size: 17 residues. Germline CDR1 reads MNHEY; CDR2 reads SVGAGI. This CDR3 is CASSYSIQRGAQETQYF. DNA for the CDR3: TGTGCCAGCAGTTACTCGATCCAGCGGGGGGCCCAAGAGACCCAGTACTTC.

This sequence joins TRBV6-1 and TRBJ1-1; weak D call: TRBD1 (5 bases). CDR3 size: 11 residues. Between the trimmed V and J ends, which lost 5 bases and 10 bases, there was a span of 11 bases. Germline V gene lookup returns CDR1 MNHNS and CDR2 SASEGT. As DNA, the CDR3 is TGTGCCAGCAGTACCACAGGTACAGCTTTCTTT. Its protein product is CASSTTGTAFF.

This clonotype was seen a handful of times. The rearrangement joins TRBV6-1 to TRBJ1-1, with D hard to call. V dropped 6 bases and J dropped 6 bases, with 20 bases sitting between them. Germline V gene lookup returns CDR1 MNHNS and CDR2 SASEGT. The CDR3 totals 15 residues. CDR3 nucleotides: TGTGCCAGCAGCCCAAGTTCGCGGGCCGCCTCTGAAGCTTTCTTT. Its protein is CASSPSSRAASEAFF.

This clonotype occurred a few times. The chain joins TRBV4-3 to TRBJ2-1; 7 bases fit TRBD1. Germline V lookup: CDR1 LGHNA, CDR2 YSLEER. The CDR3 sequence is 16 residues long. The trim removed 0 bases at V and 5 bases at J, leaving 7 bases unmatched. Here the CDR3 reads CASSQERQGYNNEQFF. The CDR3 DNA reads as TGCGCCAGCAGCCAAGAGAGACAGGGTTACAACAATGAGCAGTTCTTC.

The chain has TRBV7-9 and TRBJ2-3; D is unresolved. Trimming left V 5 bases short and J 0 bases short, with 15 bases between. Germline CDR1 SEHNR, CDR2 FQNEAQ (reference sequence). CDR3 length: 16 residues. Written as DNA, the CDR3 is TGTGCCAGCAGCACCTCATTAAGTGCTAGCACAGATACGCAGTATTTT. It translates to CASSTSLSASTDTQYF.

J is TRBJ2-1 and V is TRBV11-2; 8 nucleotides match TRBD2. The germline CDR1 and CDR2 sequences are SGHAT and FQNNGV. Trimming at V came to 5 bases and at J to 1 base, leaving 4 bases not matched to a gene. The CDR3 runs to 15 residues. In nucleotides, the CDR3 is TGTGCCAGCAGCATAAGCGGGGGTTCCTACAATGAGCAGTTCTTC. This translates into CASSISGGSYNEQFF.

The rearrangement links TRBV20-1 to TRBJ2-3, with D maybe TRBD1 (5 bases). Germline assignment: CDR1 DFQATT and CDR2 SNEGSKA (reference sequence). The CDR3 loop spans 11 amino acids. V lost 4 bases, J lost 11 bases, and 13 bases lay in between. In DNA, the CDR3 is TGCAGTGCTAAGAGAGTAGGGGAGCAGTATTTT. This encodes CSAKRVGEQYF.

The chain recombines TRBV7-2 with TRBJ2-3; 7 positions match TRBD1. Germline lookup yields CDR1 SGHTA and CDR2 FQGNSA. The CDR3 consists of 16 residues. Losses at the gene ends were 7 bases for V and 4 bases for J; bases not matched to a gene: 14. The CDR3 here is CASTPRAGGVADTQYF. Written as DNA, the CDR3 is TGTGCCAGCACCCCCCGGGCAGGGGGTGTAGCAGATACGCAGTATTTT.

This clonotype was seen only a few times. This chain uses TRBV7-9 with TRBJ1-4; TRBD1 aligns across 8 bases. Germline V lookup: CDR1 SEHNR, CDR2 FQNEAQ (reference sequence). Unmatched junction bases numbered 8, after V lost 4 bases and J lost 10 bases. This CDR3 comprises 14 residues. CDR3 nucleotides: TGTGCCAGCAGCTCGGACAGGGTTCTTGGAAAACTGTTTTTT. Translated: CASSSDRVLGKLFF.

This clonotype has only a few counts. V gene TRBV7-9 combines with J gene TRBJ1-1; the D is unclear. The germline V gene encodes CDR1 SEHNR and CDR2 FQNEAQ (reference sequence). The germline V and J ends were trimmed by 5 bases and 5 bases, with 12 bases remaining between them. The CDR3 loop spans 13 amino acids. Here the CDR3 DNA reads TGTGCCAGCAGCCCCCGGGGTCTAACTGAAGCTTTCTTT. Its translation is CASSPRGLTEAFF.

The chain is built from TRBV24-1 and TRBJ2-7, with a tentative D call TRBD1 (5 bases). The CDR3 has 14 amino acids. V shed 5 bases and J shed 5 bases, with 15 bases lying between them. The germline V gene has CDR1 KGHDR and CDR2 SFDVKD. CDR3 in amino acids: CATSASTVFDEQYF. In DNA, the CDR3 is TGTGCCACCAGTGCCTCGACAGTGTTCGACGAGCAGTACTTC.

This clonotype was counted between two and nine times. V is TRBV9 and J is TRBJ1-1; 8 nucleotides agree with TRBD1. Per the germline V gene, CDR1 is SGDLS and CDR2 is YYNGEE. The CDR3 is made up of 14 amino acids. V lost 2 bases and J lost 1; bases outside the gene matches: 1. The DNA for the CDR3 is TGTGCCAGCAGCGTGGGACAGGAGAACACTGAAGCTTTCTTT. The encoded protein is CASSVGQENTEAFF.